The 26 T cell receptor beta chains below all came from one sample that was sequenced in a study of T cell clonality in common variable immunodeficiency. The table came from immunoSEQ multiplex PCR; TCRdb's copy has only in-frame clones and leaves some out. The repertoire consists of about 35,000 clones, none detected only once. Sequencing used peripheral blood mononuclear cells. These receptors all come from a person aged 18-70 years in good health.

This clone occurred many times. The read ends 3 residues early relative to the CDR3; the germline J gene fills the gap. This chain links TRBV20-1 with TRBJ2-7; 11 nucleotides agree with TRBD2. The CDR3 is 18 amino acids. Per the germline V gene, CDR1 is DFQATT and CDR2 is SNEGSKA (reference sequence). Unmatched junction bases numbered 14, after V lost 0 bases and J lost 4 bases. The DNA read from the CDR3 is TGCAGTGCTAGAGAGACTAGCGGGGCCCCAATTCCCGCTTACGAG. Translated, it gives CSARETSGAPIPAYE. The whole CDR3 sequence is CSARETSGAPIPAYEQYF.

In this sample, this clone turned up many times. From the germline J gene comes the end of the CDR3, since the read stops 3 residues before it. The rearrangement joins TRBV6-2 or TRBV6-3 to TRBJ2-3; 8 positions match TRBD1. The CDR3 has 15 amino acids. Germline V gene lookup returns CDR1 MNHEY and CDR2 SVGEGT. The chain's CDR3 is CASSLTWTGRETQYF. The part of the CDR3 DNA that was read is TGTGCCAGCAGCCTTACCTGGACAGGGCGAGAGACG.

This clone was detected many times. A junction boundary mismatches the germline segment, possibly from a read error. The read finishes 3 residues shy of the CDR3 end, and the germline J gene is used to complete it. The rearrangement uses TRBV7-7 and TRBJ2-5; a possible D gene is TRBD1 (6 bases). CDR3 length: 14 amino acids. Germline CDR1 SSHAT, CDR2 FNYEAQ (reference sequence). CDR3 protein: CASSLGRGQETQYF. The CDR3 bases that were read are TGTGCTAGCAGCTTAGGAAGGGGGCAAGAGACC.

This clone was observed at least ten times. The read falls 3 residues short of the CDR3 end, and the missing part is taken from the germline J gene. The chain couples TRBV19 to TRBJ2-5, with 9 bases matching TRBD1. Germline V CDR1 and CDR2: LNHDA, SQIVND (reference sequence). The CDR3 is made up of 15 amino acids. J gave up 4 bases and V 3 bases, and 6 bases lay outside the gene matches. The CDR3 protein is CASSIRQGDRETQYF. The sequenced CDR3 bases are TGTGCCAGTAGTATTAGACAGGGGGATCGAGAGACC.

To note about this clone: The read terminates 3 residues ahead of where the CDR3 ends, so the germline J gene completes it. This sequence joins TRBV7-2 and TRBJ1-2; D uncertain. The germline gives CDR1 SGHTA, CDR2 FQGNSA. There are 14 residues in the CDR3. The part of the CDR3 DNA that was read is TGTGCCAGCAGCTTAACCCTAGCCTACAATGAC. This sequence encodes CASSLTLAYND. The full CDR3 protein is CASSLTLAYNDYTF.

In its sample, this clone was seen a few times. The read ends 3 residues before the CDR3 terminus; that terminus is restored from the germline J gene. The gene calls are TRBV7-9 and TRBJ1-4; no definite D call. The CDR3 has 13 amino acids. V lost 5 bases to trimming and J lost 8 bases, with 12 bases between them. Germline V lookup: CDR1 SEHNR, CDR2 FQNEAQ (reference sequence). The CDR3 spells CASSPDYKEKLFF. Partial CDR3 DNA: TGTGCCAGCAGCCCGGACTACAAAGAAAAA.

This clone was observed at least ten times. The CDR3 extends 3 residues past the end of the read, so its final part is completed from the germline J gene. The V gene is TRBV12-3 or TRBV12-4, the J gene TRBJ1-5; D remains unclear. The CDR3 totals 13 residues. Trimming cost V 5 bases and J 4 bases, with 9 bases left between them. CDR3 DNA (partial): TGTGCCAGCAGTCAACAGCGGAATCAGCCC. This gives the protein CASSQQRNQP. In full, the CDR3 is CASSQQRNQPQHF.

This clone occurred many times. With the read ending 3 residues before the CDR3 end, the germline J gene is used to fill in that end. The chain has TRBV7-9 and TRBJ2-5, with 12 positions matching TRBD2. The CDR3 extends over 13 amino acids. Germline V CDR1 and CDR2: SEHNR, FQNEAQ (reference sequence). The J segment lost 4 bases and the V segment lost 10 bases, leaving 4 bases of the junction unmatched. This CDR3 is CATRLAGVETQYF. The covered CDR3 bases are TGTGCCACCCGACTAGCGGGAGTAGAGACC. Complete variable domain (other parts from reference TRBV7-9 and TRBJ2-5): DTGVSQNPRHKITKRGQNVTFRCDPISEHNRLYWYRQTLGQGPEFLTYFQNEAQLEKSRLLSDRFSAERPKGSFSTLEIQRTEQGDSAMYLCATRLAGVETQYFGPGTRLLVL.

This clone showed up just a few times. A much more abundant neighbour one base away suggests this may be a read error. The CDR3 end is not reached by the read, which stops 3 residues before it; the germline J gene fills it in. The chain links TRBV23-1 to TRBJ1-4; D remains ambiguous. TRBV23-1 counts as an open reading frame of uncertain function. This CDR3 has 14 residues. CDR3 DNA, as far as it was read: TGCGCCAGCAGTCAATCTGGCGGCTTCTCACCA. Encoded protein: CASSQSGGFSP. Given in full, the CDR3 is CASSQSGGFSPLFF.

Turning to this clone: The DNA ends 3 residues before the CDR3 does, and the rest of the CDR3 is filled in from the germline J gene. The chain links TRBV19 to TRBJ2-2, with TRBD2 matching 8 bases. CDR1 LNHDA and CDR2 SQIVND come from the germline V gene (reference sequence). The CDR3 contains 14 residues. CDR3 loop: CASSTGGAREKLFF. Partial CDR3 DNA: TGTGCCAGCTCGACGGGGGGGGCCAGGGAAAAG.

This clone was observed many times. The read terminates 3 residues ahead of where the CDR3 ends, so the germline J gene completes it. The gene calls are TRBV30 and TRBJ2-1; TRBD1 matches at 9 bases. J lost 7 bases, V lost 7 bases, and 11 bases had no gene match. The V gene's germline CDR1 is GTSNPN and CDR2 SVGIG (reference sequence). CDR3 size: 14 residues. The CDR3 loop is CAFRPGQGGNEQFF. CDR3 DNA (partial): TGTGCCTTCCGCCCGGGACAGGGAGGAAATGAG.

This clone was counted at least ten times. CDR3 sequence reads: CASSQGGRVEKETQYF. Partial CDR3 DNA: TGCGCCAGCTCCCAAGGGGGTAGGGTGGAGAAAGAGACC. The chain uses TRBV5-1 and TRBJ2-5, with D perhaps TRBD1 (6 bases). The read ends 3 residues shy of where the CDR3 ends; the end is completed using the germline J gene. The germline V gene has CDR1 SGHRS and CDR2 YFSETQ. CDR3 length equals 16 residues. Between the trimmed V and J ends, which lost 7 bases and 3 bases, there was a span of 22 bases.

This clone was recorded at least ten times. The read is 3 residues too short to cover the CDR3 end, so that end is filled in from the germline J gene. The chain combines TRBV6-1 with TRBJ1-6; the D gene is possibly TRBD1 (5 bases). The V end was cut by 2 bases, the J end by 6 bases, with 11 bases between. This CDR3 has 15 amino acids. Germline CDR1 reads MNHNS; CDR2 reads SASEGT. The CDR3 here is CASSELYRPNSPLHF. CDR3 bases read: TGTGCCAGCAGTGAATTGTACAGGCCTAATTCACCC.

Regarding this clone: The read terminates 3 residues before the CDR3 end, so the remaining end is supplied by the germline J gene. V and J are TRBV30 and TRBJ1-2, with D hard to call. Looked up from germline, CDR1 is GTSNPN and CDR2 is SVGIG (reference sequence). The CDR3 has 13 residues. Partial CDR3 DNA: TGTGCCTGGAGCCCAAATCTAGCAAATGAC. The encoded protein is CAWSPNLAND. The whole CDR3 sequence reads CAWSPNLANDYTF.

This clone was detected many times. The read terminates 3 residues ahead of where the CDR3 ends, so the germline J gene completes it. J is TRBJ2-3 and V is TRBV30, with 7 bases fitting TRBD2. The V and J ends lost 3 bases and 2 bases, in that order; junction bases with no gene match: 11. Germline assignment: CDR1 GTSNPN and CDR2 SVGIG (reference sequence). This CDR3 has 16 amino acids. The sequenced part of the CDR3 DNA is TGTGCCTGGAGGCGGACGGCTAGCGGCTTCACAGATACG. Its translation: CAWRRTASGFTDT. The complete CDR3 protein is CAWRRTASGFTDTQYF.

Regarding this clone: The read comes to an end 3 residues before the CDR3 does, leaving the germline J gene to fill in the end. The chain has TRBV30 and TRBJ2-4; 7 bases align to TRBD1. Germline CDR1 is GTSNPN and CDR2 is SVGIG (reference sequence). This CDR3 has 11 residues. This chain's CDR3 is CAWTQGHGQYF. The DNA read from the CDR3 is TGTGCCTGGACACAGGGGCACGGT. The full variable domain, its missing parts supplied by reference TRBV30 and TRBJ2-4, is SQTIHQWPATLVQPVGSPLSLECTVEGTSNPNLYWYRQAAGRGLQLLFYSVGIGQISSEVPQNLSASRPQDRQFILSSKKLLLSDSGFYLCAWTQGHGQYFGAGTRLSVL.

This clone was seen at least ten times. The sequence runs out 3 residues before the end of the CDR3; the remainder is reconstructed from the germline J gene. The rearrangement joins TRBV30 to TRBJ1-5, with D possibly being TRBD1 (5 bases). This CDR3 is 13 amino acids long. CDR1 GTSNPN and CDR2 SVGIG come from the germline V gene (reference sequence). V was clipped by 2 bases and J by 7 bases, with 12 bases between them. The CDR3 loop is CAWSRGGDQPQHF. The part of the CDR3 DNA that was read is TGTGCCTGGAGTCGGGGGGGGGACCAGCCC.

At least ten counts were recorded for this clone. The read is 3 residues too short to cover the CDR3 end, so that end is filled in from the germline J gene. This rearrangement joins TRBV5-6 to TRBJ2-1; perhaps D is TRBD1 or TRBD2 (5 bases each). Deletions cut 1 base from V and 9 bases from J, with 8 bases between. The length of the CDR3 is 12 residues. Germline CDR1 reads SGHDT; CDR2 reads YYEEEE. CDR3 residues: CASSLQGVEQFF. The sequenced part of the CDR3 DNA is TGTGCCAGCAGCTTGCAGGGAGTTGAG. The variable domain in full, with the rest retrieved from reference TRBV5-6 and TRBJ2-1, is DAGVTQSPTHLIKTRGQQVTLRCSPKSGHDTVSWYQQALGQGPQFIFQYYEEEERQRGNFPDRFSGHQFPNYSSELNVNALLLGDSALYLCASSLQGVEQFFGPGTRLTVL.

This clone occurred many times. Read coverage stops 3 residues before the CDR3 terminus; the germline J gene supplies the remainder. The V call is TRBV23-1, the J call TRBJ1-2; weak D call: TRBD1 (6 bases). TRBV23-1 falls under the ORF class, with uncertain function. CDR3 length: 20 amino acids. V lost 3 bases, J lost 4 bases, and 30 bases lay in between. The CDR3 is CASSHPVPGEPTLPVYGYTF. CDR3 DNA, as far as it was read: TGCGCCAGCAGTCATCCTGTACCAGGGGAACCGACTCTCCCTGTCTATGGC.

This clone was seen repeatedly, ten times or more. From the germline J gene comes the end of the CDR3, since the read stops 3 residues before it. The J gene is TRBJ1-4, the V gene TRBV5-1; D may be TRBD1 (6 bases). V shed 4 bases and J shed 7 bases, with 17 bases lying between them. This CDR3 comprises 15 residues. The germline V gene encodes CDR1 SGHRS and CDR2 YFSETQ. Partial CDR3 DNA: TGCGCCAGCAGCGCACCGACAGGCTCTAGTGAAAAA. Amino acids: CASSAPTGSSEK. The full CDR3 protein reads CASSAPTGSSEKLFF.

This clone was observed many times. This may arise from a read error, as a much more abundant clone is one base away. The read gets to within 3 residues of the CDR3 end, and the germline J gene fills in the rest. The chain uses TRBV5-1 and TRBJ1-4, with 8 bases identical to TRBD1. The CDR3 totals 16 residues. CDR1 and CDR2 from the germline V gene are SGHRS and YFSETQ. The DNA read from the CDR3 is TGCGCCAGCAGCCCGGGACAGGCAACTGGGGCCAACGTA. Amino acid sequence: CASSPGQATGANV. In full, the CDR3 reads CASSPGQATGANVLFF. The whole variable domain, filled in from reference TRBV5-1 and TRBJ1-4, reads KAGVTQTPRYLIKTRGQQVTLSCSPISGHRSVSWYQQTPGQGLQFLFEYFSETQRNKGNFPGRFSGRQFSNSRSEMNVSTLELGDSALYLCASSPGQATGANVLFFGSGTQLSVL.

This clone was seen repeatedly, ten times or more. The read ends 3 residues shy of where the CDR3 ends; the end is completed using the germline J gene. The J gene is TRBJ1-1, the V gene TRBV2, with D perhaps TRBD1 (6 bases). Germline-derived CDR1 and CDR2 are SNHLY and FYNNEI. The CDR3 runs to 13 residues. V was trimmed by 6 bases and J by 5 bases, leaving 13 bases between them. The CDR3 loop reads CASSTGFGTEAFF. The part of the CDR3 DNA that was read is TGTGCCAGCAGCACAGGGTTTGGAACTGAA.

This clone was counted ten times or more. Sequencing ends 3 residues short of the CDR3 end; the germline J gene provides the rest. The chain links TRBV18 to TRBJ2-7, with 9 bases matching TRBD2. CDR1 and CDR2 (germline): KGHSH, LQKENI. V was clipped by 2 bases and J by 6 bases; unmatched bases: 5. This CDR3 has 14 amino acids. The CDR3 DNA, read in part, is TGTGCCAGCTCACCAGCGGGAGGGAAAGGCGAG. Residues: CASSPAGGKGE. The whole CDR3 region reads CASSPAGGKGEQYF.

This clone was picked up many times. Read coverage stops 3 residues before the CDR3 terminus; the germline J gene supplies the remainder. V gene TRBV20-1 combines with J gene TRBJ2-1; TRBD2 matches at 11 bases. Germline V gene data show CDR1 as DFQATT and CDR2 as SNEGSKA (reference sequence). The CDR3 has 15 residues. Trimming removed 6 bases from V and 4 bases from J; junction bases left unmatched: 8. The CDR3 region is CSATSLAGGYNEQFF. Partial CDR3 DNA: TGCAGTGCGACCTCTCTAGCGGGAGGTTACAATGAG.

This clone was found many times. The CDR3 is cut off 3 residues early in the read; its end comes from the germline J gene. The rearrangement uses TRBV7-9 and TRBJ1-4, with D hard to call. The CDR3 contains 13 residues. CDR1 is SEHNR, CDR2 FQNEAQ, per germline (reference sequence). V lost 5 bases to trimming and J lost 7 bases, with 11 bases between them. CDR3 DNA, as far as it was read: TGTGCCAGCAGCCCGACGGGTTCTGAAAAA. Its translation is CASSPTGSEK. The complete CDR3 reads CASSPTGSEKLFF.

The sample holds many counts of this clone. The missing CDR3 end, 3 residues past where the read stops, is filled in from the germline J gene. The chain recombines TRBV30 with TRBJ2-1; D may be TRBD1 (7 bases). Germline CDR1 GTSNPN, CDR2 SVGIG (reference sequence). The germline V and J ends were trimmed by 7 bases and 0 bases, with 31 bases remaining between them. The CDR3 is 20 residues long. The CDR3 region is CAFAGGTGHQGVGSYNEQFF. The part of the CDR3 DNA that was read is TGTGCCTTCGCAGGGGGGACGGGACACCAGGGGGTGGGCTCCTACAATGAG.